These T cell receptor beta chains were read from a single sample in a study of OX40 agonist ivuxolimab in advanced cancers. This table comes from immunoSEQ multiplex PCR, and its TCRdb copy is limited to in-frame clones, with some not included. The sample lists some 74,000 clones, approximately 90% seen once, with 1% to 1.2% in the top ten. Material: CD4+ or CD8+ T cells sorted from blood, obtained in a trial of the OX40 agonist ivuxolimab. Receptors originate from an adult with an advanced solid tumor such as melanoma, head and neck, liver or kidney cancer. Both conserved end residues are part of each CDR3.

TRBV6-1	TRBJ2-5	CASSGRGRAGVETQYF
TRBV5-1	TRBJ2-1	CASSLAGAGGNEQFF
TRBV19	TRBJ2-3	CASTKRGNSDTQYF
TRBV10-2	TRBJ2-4	CASSESRLGIQYF
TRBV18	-	CASSPDIVSEQYF
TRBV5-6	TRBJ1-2	CASSLKGYGYTF
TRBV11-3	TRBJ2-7	CASSLGPGHQYEQYF
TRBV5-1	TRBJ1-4	CASSLGPSRGQTEKLFF
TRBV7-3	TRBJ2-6	CASSRIRLGANVLTF
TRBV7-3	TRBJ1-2	CASSPGTDYGYTF
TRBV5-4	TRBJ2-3	CASSLRLVADTQYF
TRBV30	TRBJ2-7	CAWSAGHSYEQYF
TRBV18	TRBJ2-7	CASSKGSPSYEQYF
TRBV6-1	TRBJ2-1	CASITSRAYNEQFF
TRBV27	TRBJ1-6	CASSLVGSGSPLHF
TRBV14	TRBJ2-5	CASSQRAGGQETQYF
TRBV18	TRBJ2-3	CASSPVGRGLSDTQYF
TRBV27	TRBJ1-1	CASSKILDSYTEAFF
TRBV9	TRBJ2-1	CASSVVGNSYNEQFF
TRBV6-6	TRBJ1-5	CASTHRSSNQPQHF
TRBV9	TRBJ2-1	CASSVEAGPPFF
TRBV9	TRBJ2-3	CASSVDMQSSTDTQYF
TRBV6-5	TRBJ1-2	CASSSPGGNGYTF
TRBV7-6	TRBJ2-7	CASSSLGSYEQYF
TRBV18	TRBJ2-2	CASSSDQTTGELFF